Shown below are 5 T cell receptor beta chains from a single sample sequenced in a study of technical replicates of blood from a handful of donors. The data were produced by immunoSEQ multiplex PCR, yet TCRdb's version contains in-frame clones alone and is incomplete. Seen here are around 83,000 clones, 85% to 95% observed once, and the top ten hold around 0.42%. Specimen: T cells isolated from PBMCs. The receptors derive from a human donor in good health.

As to this clone: Within the sample, other DNA sequences also encode this same CDR3. The gene calls are TRBV6-1 and TRBJ2-7, with unresolved D. The V end lost 5 bases, the J end lost 3 bases, and 2 bases lay between the germline ends. Looked up from germline, CDR1 is MNHNS and CDR2 is SASEGT. The CDR3 length is 10 residues. CDR3 DNA sequence: TGTGCCAGCAGTTACTACGAGCAGTACTTC. Protein sequence: CASSYYEQYF.

In this sample, this clone turned up once. V gene TRBV5-6 combines with J gene TRBJ1-2; 9 bases match TRBD1. The CDR3 is 14 amino acids. Per the germline V gene, CDR1 is SGHDT and CDR2 is YYEEEE. Trimming took 4 bases from V and 2 from J; bases not matched to a gene: 3. The chain's CDR3 is CASSDGQGNYGYTF. The DNA for the CDR3 is TGTGCCAGCAGCGATGGACAGGGGAACTATGGCTACACCTTC.

The chain joins TRBV25-1 to TRBJ1-1, with D perhaps TRBD1 (6 bases). The CDR3 consists of 15 residues. Trimming pared 2 bases from V and 1 base from J, leaving 11 bases between. Per the germline V gene, CDR1 is MGHDK and CDR2 is SYGVNS. In nucleotides, the CDR3 is TGTGCCAGCAGTGAACCGGGACACCCGAACACTGAAGCTTTCTTT. Its translation is CASSEPGHPNTEAFF.

The table lists this clone with a count of one. The chain joins TRBV28 to TRBJ1-2; 7 bases agree with TRBD1. The junction had 15 bases not matched to a gene; V was cut back by 6 bases and J by 5 bases. This CDR3 region has 16 residues. Germline V gives CDR1 MDHEN, CDR2 SYDVKM. The CDR3 DNA follows: TGTGCCAGCAGCTCACAGGAGGGGGCCTCGGGATATGGCTACACCTTC. It yields the protein CASSSQEGASGYGYTF.

The V gene is TRBV30, the J gene TRBJ2-7; tentative D call: TRBD2 (7 bases). V lost 4 bases to trimming and J lost 3 bases, with 10 bases between them. This CDR3 has 12 residues. CDR1 is GTSNPN and CDR2 is SVGIG in the germline V gene (reference sequence). The DNA for the CDR3 is TGTGCCTGGAAGAGGGGGGGCTACGAGCAGTACTTC. The encoded protein is CAWKRGGYEQYF.